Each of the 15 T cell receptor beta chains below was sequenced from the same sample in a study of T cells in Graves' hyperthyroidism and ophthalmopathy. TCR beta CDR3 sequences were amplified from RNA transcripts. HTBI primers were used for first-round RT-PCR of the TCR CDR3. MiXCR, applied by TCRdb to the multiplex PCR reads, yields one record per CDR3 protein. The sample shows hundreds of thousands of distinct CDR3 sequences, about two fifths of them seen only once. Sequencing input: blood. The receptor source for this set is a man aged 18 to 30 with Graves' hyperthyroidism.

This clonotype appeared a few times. CDR3 DNA sequence: TGCAGTGCTAGCGGCGGGGCACAGGGAGCGAGGAGCAATCAGCCCCAGCATTTT. Translating gives CSASGGAQGARSNQPQHF. The chain employs TRBV20-1 and TRBJ1-5; D may be TRBD1 (6 bases). The CDR3 extends over 18 amino acids. The germline gives CDR1 DFQATT, CDR2 SNEGSKA (reference sequence). The germline V and J ends were trimmed by 3 bases and 1 base, with 22 bases remaining between them.

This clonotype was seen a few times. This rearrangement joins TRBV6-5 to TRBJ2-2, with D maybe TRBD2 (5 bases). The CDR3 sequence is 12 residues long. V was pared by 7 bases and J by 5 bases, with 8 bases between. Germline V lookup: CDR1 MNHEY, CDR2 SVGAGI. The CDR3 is CASISGTGELFF. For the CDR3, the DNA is TGTGCCAGCATAAGCGGAACCGGGGAGCTGTTTTTT.

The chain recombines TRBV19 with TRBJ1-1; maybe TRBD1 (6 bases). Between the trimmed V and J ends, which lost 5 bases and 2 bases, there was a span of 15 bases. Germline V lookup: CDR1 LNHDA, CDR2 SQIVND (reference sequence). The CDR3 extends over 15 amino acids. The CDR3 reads CASSLPGAPNTEAFF. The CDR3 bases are TGTGCCAGTAGTCTCCCGGGGGCGCCTAACACTGAAGCTTTCTTT.

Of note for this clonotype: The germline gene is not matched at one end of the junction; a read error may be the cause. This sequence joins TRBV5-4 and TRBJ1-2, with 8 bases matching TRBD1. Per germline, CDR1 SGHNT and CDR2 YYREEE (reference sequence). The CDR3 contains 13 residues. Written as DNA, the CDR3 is TGCGCCAGCAGGGGGACAGGAGGCTATGGCTACACCTTC. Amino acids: CASRGTGGYGYTF.

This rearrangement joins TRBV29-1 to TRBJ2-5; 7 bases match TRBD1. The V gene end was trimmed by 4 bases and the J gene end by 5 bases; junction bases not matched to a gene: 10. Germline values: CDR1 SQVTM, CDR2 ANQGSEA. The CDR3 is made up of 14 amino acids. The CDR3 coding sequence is TGCAGCGTTGTTTCGCAGGGGGACGGGGAGACCCAGTACTTC. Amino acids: CSVVSQGDGETQYF.

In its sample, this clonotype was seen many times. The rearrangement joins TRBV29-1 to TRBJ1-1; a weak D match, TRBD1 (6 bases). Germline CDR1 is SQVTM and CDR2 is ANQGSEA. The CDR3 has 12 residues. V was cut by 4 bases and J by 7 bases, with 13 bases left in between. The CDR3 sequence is CSVAGGRNEAFF. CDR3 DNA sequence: TGCAGCGTTGCTGGGGGGCGAAATGAAGCTTTCTTT.

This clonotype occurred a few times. The CDR3 here is CASSAKRGAGGELFF. The CDR3 DNA reads TGTGCCAGCAGCGCCAAGCGGGGGGCCGGCGGGGAGCTGTTTTTT. This sequence joins TRBV9 and TRBJ2-2; 9 bases align to TRBD2. CDR1 SGDLS and CDR2 YYNGEE come from the germline V gene. This CDR3 comprises 15 residues. The J segment lost 7 bases and the V segment lost 3 bases, leaving 7 bases of the junction unmatched. Variable domain in full (rest from reference TRBV9 and TRBJ2-2): DSGVTQTPKHLITATGQRVTLRCSPRSGDLSVYWYQQSLDQGLQFLIQYYNGEERAKGNILERFSAQQFPDLHSELNLSSLELGDSALYFCASSAKRGAGGELFFGEGSRLTVL.

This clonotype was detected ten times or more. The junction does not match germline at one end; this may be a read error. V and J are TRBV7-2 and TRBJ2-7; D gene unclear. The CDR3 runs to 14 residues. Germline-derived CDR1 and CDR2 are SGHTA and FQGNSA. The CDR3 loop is CASSVGRNTYEQYF. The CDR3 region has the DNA TGCGCCAGCAGTGTGGGCCGAAATACCTACGAGCAGTACTTC.

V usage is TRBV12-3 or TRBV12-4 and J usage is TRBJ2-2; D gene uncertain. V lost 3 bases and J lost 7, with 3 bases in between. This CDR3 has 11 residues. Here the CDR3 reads CASSFIGELFF. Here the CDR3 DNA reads TGTGCCAGCAGTTTTATCGGGGAGCTGTTTTTT.

The CDR3 is CASSDTLRINQPQHF. In DNA form, the CDR3 reads TGTGCCAGCAGTGATACGTTACGGATCAATCAGCCCCAGCATTTT. This chain links TRBV6-1 with TRBJ1-5, with D unresolved. CDR3 size: 15 residues. The germline CDR1 and CDR2 sequences are MNHNS and SASEGT. The V end lost 3 bases, the J end lost 3 bases, and 12 bases lay between the germline ends.

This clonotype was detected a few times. The CDR3 region is CASSGYRPPETQYF. DNA for the CDR3: TGTGCCAGCAGCGGATACAGGCCTCCGGAGACCCAGTACTTC. The chain links TRBV5-6 to TRBJ2-5; tentatively, D is TRBD1 (5 bases). The CDR3 is 14 residues long. V lost 4 bases and J 5 bases, leaving 15 bases between the germline ends. Germline values: CDR1 SGHDT, CDR2 YYEEEE.

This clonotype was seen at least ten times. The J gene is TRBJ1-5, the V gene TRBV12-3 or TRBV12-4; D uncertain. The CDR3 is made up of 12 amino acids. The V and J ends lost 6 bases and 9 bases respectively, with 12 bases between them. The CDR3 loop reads CASRSQGGPQHF. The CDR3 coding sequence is TGTGCCAGCAGGTCCCAAGGTGGGCCCCAGCATTTT.

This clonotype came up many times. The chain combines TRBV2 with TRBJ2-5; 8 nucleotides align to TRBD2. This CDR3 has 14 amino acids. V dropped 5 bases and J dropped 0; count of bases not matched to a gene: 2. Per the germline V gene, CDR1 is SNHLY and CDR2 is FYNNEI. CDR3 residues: CASSSGRDQETQYF. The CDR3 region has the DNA TGTGCCAGCAGTAGCGGGAGAGACCAAGAGACCCAGTACTTC. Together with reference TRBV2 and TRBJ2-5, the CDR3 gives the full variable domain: EPEVTQTPSHQVTQMGQEVILRCVPISNHLYFYWYRQILGQKVEFLVSFYNNEISEKSEIFDDQFSVERPDGSNFTLKIRSTKLEDSAMYFCASSSGRDQETQYFGPGTRLLVL.

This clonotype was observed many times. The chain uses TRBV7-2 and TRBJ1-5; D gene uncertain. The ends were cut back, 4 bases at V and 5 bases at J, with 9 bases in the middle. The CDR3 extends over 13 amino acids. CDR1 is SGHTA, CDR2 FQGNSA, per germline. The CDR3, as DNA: TGTGCCAGCAGCTCAGGACCCGATCAGCCCCAGCATTTT. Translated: CASSSGPDQPQHF.

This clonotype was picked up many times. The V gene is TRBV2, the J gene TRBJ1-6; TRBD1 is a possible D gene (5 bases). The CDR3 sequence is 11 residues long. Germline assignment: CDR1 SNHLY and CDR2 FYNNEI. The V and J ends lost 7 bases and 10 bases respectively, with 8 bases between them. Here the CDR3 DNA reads TGTGCCAGCAAGGGGAAATCACCCCTCCACTTT. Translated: CASKGKSPLHF.